This T cell receptor (beta chain) originates from a study of T cells in Graves' hyperthyroidism and ophthalmopathy. Study-level results: From stable hyperthyroidism, ophthalmopathy was separated by a 13 V-J model. Among thyroid clonotypes expanded above 0.001, most also appeared in blood.

Amplified TCR beta CDR3 regions came from RNA transcripts. HTBI primers were employed in a first-round RT-PCR of the TCR CDR3. One entry per CDR3 protein, called by TCRdb with MiXCR from the multiplex PCR reads. This table has hundreds of thousands of distinct CDR3 sequences, 16% appearing once. Newly diagnosed hyperthyroidism, duration under 2 months, in patients aged 18 to 65. The sample holds a few counts of this clonotype. Its antigen remains unidentified. The TCR originated in a young woman with Graves' hyperthyroidism. Material: blood.

The CDR3 DNA is TGCGCCAGCAGACCCGGGACAGGGGGCCGGGAGACCCAGTACTTC. It translates to CASRPGTGGRETQYF. The chain recombines TRBV10-2 with TRBJ2-5; 12 bases fit TRBD1. The ends lost 6 bases at V and 5 bases at J; junction bases unmatched: 7. Germline assignment: CDR1 WSHSY and CDR2 SAAADI. The CDR3 contains 15 residues.